Each of the 5 T cell receptor beta chains below was sequenced from the same sample in a study of cytomegalovirus exposure and HLA in healthy donors. The PCR employed 60 Vbeta primers together with 13 Jbeta primers. Sequencing used immunoSEQ multiplex PCR; TCRdb keeps in-frame clones, though not all of them. The table includes about 190,000 clones, around 86% detected once. Sequencing was carried out using PBMCs. Receptors were obtained from a woman under 30 in good health and CMV-seronegative.

The V and J genes are TRBV18 and TRBJ1-6; 7 bases agree with TRBD1. Germline V gene data show CDR1 as KGHSH and CDR2 as LQKENI. The CDR3 is 16 amino acids. The V and J ends lost 2 bases and 5 bases, in that order; junction bases with no gene match: 6. The CDR3 DNA is TGTGCCAGCTCACCAGGGTCAGGGGGTAATAATTCACCCCTCCACTTT. Translated: CASSPGSGGNNSPLHF.

The chain is built from TRBV19 and TRBJ2-5; TRBD2 matches 10 bases. The CDR3 covers 17 residues. V dropped 5 bases and J dropped 2; count of bases not matched to a gene: 11. CDR1 and CDR2 (germline): LNHDA, SQIVND (reference sequence). CDR3 protein: CASSSGWLAGVQETQYF. CDR3 coding DNA: TGTGCCAGTAGTTCCGGTTGGCTAGCGGGGGTGCAAGAGACCCAGTACTTC. The full variable domain, rest sourced from reference TRBV19 and TRBJ2-5, is DGGITQSPKYLFRKEGQNVTLSCEQNLNHDAMYWYRQDPGQGLRLIYYSQIVNDFQKGDIAEGYSVSREKKESFPLTVTSAQKNPTAFYLCASSSGWLAGVQETQYFGPGTRLLVL.

V is TRBV11-2 and J is TRBJ2-5; TRBD1 aligns across 12 bases. V shed 5 bases and J 4 bases; nucleotides not matched to a gene: 2. The germline V gene encodes CDR1 SGHAT and CDR2 FQNNGV. The CDR3 runs to 14 residues. CDR3 residues: CASSRDRGRETQYF. CDR3 sequence (DNA): TGTGCCAGCAGCAGGGACAGGGGGCGAGAGACCCAGTACTTC. Based on the CDR3 plus reference TRBV11-2 and TRBJ2-5, the full variable domain is EAGVAQSPRYKIIEKRQSVAFWCNPISGHATLYWYQQILGQGPKLLIQFQNNGVVDDSQLPKDRFSAERLKGVDSTLKIQPAKLEDSAVYLCASSRDRGRETQYFGPGTRLLVL.

CDR3 loop: CASSRTGGAGNTIYF. DNA for the CDR3: TGTGCCAGCAGCAGGACAGGGGGCGCCGGAAACACCATATATTTT. The rearrangement links TRBV7-9 to TRBJ1-3; 11 nucleotides match TRBD1. Per germline, CDR1 SEHNR and CDR2 FQNEAQ (reference sequence). With V trimmed by 5 bases and J by 4 bases, 4 bases remained unmatched. This CDR3 is built from 15 residues.

J is TRBJ2-5 and V is TRBV6-5; 10 bases match TRBD2. Germline CDR1 is MNHEY and CDR2 is SVGAGI. V trimming: 3 bases; J trimming: 3 bases; junction bases outside the gene matches: 7. The CDR3 has 16 residues. The chain's CDR3 is CASSYSGLAGEETQYF. The CDR3 coding sequence is TGTGCCAGCAGTTATTCAGGGCTAGCGGGAGAAGAGACCCAGTACTTC.